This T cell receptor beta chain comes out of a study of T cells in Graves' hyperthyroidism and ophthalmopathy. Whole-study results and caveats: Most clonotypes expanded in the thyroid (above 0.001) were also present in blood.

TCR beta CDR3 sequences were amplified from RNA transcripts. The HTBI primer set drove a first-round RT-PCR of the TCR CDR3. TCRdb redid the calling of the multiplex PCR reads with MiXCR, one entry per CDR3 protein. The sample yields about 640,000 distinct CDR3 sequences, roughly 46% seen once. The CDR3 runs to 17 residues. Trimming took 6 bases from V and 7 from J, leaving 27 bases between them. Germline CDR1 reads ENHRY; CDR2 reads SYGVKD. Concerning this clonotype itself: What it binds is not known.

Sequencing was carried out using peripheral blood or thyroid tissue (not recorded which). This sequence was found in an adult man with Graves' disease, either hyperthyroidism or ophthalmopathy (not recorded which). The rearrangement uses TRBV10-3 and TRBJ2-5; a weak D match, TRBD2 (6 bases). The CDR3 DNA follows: TGTGCCATCAGCCGAGGTGAGGCCGTCGGGGAGGAGGGGACCCAGTACTTC. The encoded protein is CAISRGEAVGEEGTQYF.